The 5 T cell receptor beta chains below come from one sample, sequenced in a study of blood T cell repertoires in COVID-19. Method: immunoSEQ multiplex PCR; TCRdb's copy keeps in-frame clones and lacks some. The sample carries 150,000 to 200,000 clones, roughly four fifths recorded once. The sequenced sample consisted of peripheral blood. These receptors were obtained from a human donor in a cohort sampled during active COVID-19.

Details on this clone: This may arise from a read error, as a much more abundant clone is one base away. Within the sample, other DNA sequences also encode this same CDR3. This rearrangement joins TRBV27 to TRBJ2-7; 7 bases are a match to TRBD2. CDR3 length: 13 residues. Trimming took 2 bases from V and 2 from J; bases not matched to a gene: 0. Germline values: CDR1 MNHEY, CDR2 SMNVEV (reference sequence). The CDR3 DNA sequence: TGTGCCAGCAGTTTAGGACTAGCCTACGAGCAGTACTTC. It is translated as CASSLGLAYEQYF.

The chain employs TRBV7-8 and TRBJ2-3; 8 bases are a match to TRBD1. V lost 1 base and J lost 8; bases outside the gene matches: 5. Germline assignment: CDR1 SGHVS and CDR2 FQNEAQ. The CDR3 runs to 14 residues. CDR3 protein: CASSLEQGVGTQYF. CDR3 nucleotides: TGTGCCAGCAGCTTAGAACAGGGGGTTGGTACGCAGTATTTT.

The chain recombines TRBV28 with TRBJ1-3, with a tentative D call TRBD1 (5 bases). The CDR3 totals 14 residues. Germline V gene lookup returns CDR1 MDHEN and CDR2 SYDVKM. Deletions cut 4 bases from V and 3 bases from J, with 10 bases between. In DNA, the CDR3 is TGTGCCAGCAGTTCCGGGGGGGATGGAAACACCATATATTTT. Translated, it gives CASSSGGDGNTIYF.

The V gene is TRBV6-5, the J gene TRBJ2-1; the match to TRBD2 covers 10 bases. J was trimmed by 4 bases and V by 7 bases; bases with no gene match: 1. Germline CDR1 and CDR2: MNHEY and SVGAGI. The CDR3 is made up of 13 amino acids. CDR3 in DNA: TGTGCCAGCACTAGCGGGGGATACAATGAGCAGTTCTTC. Amino acid sequence: CASTSGGYNEQFF.

The CDR3 region is CASSPRGGTGSPLHF. The CDR3 coding sequence is TGTGCCAGTAGTCCCAGGGGTGGGACAGGTTCACCCCTCCACTTT. The chain recombines TRBV19 with TRBJ1-6; 8 positions agree with TRBD1. Germline assignment: CDR1 LNHDA and CDR2 SQIVND (reference sequence). V lost 5 bases and J lost 9; bases outside the gene matches: 9. The CDR3 spans 15 residues. Using reference TRBV19 and TRBJ1-6 for the parts outside the CDR3, the full variable domain is DGGITQSPKYLFRKEGQNVTLSCEQNLNHDAMYWYRQDPGQGLRLIYYSQIVNDFQKGDIAEGYSVSREKKESFPLTVTSAQKNPTAFYLCASSPRGGTGSPLHFGNGTRLTVT.